Below, 27 T cell receptor beta chains from the same sample are listed, as sequenced in a study of T cell clonality in common variable immunodeficiency (dated by TCRdb to between 2015 and 2017). The library was prepared using the immunoSEQ multiplex PCR assay. In TCRdb, the immuneACCESS table is reduced to in-frame sequences with V and J assigned. These tables do not hold every clone; where another copy was compared, an unresolved V gene accounts for under half, and the others remain unexplained. The sample features about 45,000 clones, and none is a singleton. The top ten hold 10% of the sample. Sequencing was performed on peripheral blood mononuclear cells. Receptors were obtained from a person between 18 and 75 years old in good health.

This clone was seen at least ten times. The observed sequence ends 3 residues before the CDR3 terminus, with the missing tail filled in from the germline J gene. The V call is TRBV12-3 or TRBV12-4, the J call TRBJ1-4; maybe TRBD1 (5 bases). Trimming left V 5 bases short and J 8 bases short, with 18 bases between. The length of the CDR3 is 15 residues. The chain's CDR3 is CASSPLIRGAEKLFF. The part of the CDR3 DNA that was read is TGTGCCAGCAGTCCCCTGATAAGGGGCGCCGAAAAA.

This clone was detected many times. The CDR3 end lies 3 residues beyond the end of the read and is filled in from the germline J gene. V gene TRBV18 combines with J gene TRBJ1-3; no firm D call. The CDR3 sequence is 16 residues long. Germline V CDR1 and CDR2: KGHSH, LQKENI. V lost 3 bases and J 0 bases, leaving 12 bases between the germline ends. Partial CDR3 DNA: TGTGCCAGCTCACCCGTGGGCAGGAACTCTGGAAACACC. It yields the protein CASSPVGRNSGNT. The entire CDR3 protein reads CASSPVGRNSGNTIYF.

Ten or more counts support this clone. The CDR3 sequence: CASSSDRGNQPQHF. The DNA read from the CDR3 is TGTGCCAGCAGCTCGGACAGGGGTAATCAGCCC. This rearrangement joins TRBV7-2 to TRBJ1-5; the match to TRBD1 covers 9 bases. The CDR3 extends 3 residues past the end of the read, so its final part is completed from the germline J gene. J lost 4 bases, V lost 4 bases, and 2 bases had no gene match. Germline V gives CDR1 SGHTA, CDR2 FQGNSA. The CDR3 is 14 amino acids.

This clone was observed many times. The read gets to within 3 residues of the CDR3 end, and the germline J gene fills in the rest. The chain links TRBV7-9 to TRBJ1-2; D gene uncertain. Deletions cut 1 base from V and 4 bases from J, with 7 bases between. CDR3 length: 13 amino acids. Germline V gives CDR1 SEHNR, CDR2 FQNEAQ (reference sequence). CDR3 DNA, as far as it was read: TGTGCCAGCAGCTTAGAGGAGGGCTATGGC. This gives the protein CASSLEEGYG. The entire CDR3 reads CASSLEEGYGYTF.

This clone was detected only a few times. The CDR3 extends 3 residues past the end of the read, so its final part is completed from the germline J gene. The V call is TRBV18, the J call TRBJ2-7, with 8 bases that match TRBD1. This CDR3 is built from 13 residues. Germline V gene lookup returns CDR1 KGHSH and CDR2 LQKENI. V lost 5 bases to trimming and J lost 3 bases; unmatched junction nucleotides: 3. The sequenced part of the CDR3 DNA is TGTGCCAGCTCATTAGACAGGGGCTACGAG. It specifies CASSLDRGYE. The entire CDR3 protein reads CASSLDRGYEQYF.

Many counts were recorded for this clone. The CDR3 protein is CAWGRGTYEQYF. CDR3 DNA (partial): TGTGCCTGGGGCAGGGGCACCTACGAG. The rearrangement uses TRBV30 and TRBJ2-7; D is perhaps TRBD1 (6 bases). The read halts 3 residues ahead of the CDR3 end, with the missing end drawn from the germline J gene. With 5 bases removed from V and 2 bases from J, the gap between germline ends came to 10 bases. Germline V lookup: CDR1 GTSNPN, CDR2 SVGIG (reference sequence). The CDR3 is made up of 12 amino acids. Using reference TRBV30 and TRBJ2-7 for the parts outside the CDR3, the full variable domain is SQTIHQWPATLVQPVGSPLSLECTVEGTSNPNLYWYRQAAGRGLQLLFYSVGIGQISSEVPQNLSASRPQDRQFILSSKKLLLSDSGFYLCAWGRGTYEQYFGPGTRLTVT.

This clone came up many times. The sequence runs out 3 residues before the end of the CDR3; the remainder is reconstructed from the germline J gene. The gene calls are TRBV19 and TRBJ1-5; D uncertain. V was clipped by 1 base and J by 2 bases, with 9 bases between them. There are 15 residues in the CDR3. CDR1 and CDR2 (germline): LNHDA, SQIVND (reference sequence). The CDR3 is CASSIVRERNQPQHF. The CDR3 bases that were read are TGTGCCAGTAGTATAGTGCGGGAACGCAATCAGCCC.

This clone was recorded at least ten times. The CDR3 is cut off 3 residues early in the read; its end comes from the germline J gene. J is TRBJ1-5 and V is TRBV6-1; tentative D call: TRBD1 (5 bases). V was shortened by 2 bases and J by 7 bases, with 12 bases between the two germline ends. Germline V gene sequence: CDR1 MNHNS, CDR2 SASEGT. CDR3 length: 14 amino acids. CDR3 DNA (partial): TGTGCCAGCAGTGAATCGGGGGGAAACCAGCCC. Its translation: CASSESGGNQP. The whole CDR3 protein is CASSESGGNQPQHF.

This clone was seen many times. Read coverage stops 3 residues before the CDR3 terminus; the germline J gene supplies the remainder. This chain uses TRBV4-1 with TRBJ2-3, with 8 bases that match TRBD2. In germline, CDR1 is MGHRA, CDR2 YSYEKL. V shed 1 base and J 6 bases; nucleotides not matched to a gene: 6. The CDR3 is made up of 15 amino acids. The sequenced part of the CDR3 DNA is TGCGCCAGCAGCCAAGCGGAGCGGGGGCTGGATACG. This codes for CASSQAERGLDT. The whole CDR3 reads CASSQAERGLDTQYF.

In this sample, this clone turned up many times. The read falls 3 residues short of the CDR3 end, and the missing part is taken from the germline J gene. V usage is TRBV19 and J usage is TRBJ1-2, with TRBD1 identical over 9 bases. The ends lost 4 bases at V and 5 bases at J; junction bases unmatched: 5. This CDR3 has 14 residues. Germline CDR1 is LNHDA and CDR2 is SQIVND (reference sequence). The CDR3 DNA, read in part, is TGTGCCAGTAGTAATAAGGGACAGGGTTATGGC. Protein: CASSNKGQGYG. The CDR3 reads in full as CASSNKGQGYGYTF.

This clone appeared many times. The sequence runs out 3 residues before the end of the CDR3; the remainder is reconstructed from the germline J gene. The chain carries TRBV7-2 and TRBJ2-5; TRBD2 agrees at 13 bases. The CDR3 loop spans 15 amino acids. V was clipped by 5 bases and J by 5 bases; unmatched bases: 5. Germline V gene lookup returns CDR1 SGHTA and CDR2 FQGNSA. CDR3 sequence reads: CASSRGLAGFETQYF. The CDR3 DNA, read in part, is TGTGCCAGCAGCCGGGGACTAGCGGGGTTTGAGACC.

This clone was detected many times. The read terminates 3 residues ahead of where the CDR3 ends, so the germline J gene completes it. The gene calls are TRBV20-1 and TRBJ1-6; the match to TRBD1 covers 7 bases. This CDR3 is 15 amino acids long. CDR1 and CDR2 from the germline V gene are DFQATT and SNEGSKA (reference sequence). Unmatched junction bases numbered 14, after V lost 7 bases and J lost 8 bases. CDR3 loop: CSVARRTGGDSPLHF. The sequenced CDR3 bases are TGCAGTGTCGCCCGACGGACAGGTGGGGATTCACCC.

This clone was seen many times. One junction end disagrees with the germline gene, perhaps due to a read error. The read falls 3 residues short of the CDR3 end, and the missing part is taken from the germline J gene. V usage is TRBV7-7 and J usage is TRBJ2-2; tentatively, D is TRBD1 (6 bases). CDR3 length: 15 amino acids. Germline CDR1 reads SSHAT; CDR2 reads FNYEAQ (reference sequence). The sequenced CDR3 bases are TGTGCTAGCAGCTTCAGGGGCCCAAACACCGGGGAG. This codes for CASSFRGPNTGE. From start to end, the CDR3 is CASSFRGPNTGELFF. The whole variable domain, remainder taken from reference TRBV7-7 and TRBJ2-2, is GAGVSQSPRYKVTKRGQDVTLRCDPISSHATLYWYQQALGQGPEFLTYFNYEAQPDKSGLPSDRFSAERPEGSISTLTIQRTEQRDSAMYRCASSFRGPNTGELFFGEGSRLTVL.

At least ten counts were recorded for this clone. The CDR3 extends 3 residues past the end of the read, so its final part is completed from the germline J gene. The gene calls are TRBV2 and TRBJ2-5; 12 bases agree with TRBD2. The CDR3 totals 16 residues. The germline V gene has CDR1 SNHLY and CDR2 FYNNEI. The trim removed 2 bases at V and 5 bases at J, leaving 6 bases unmatched. The CDR3 is CASSETLAGGPETQYF. Partial CDR3 DNA: TGTGCCAGCAGTGAAACCCTAGCGGGAGGGCCGGAGACC.

This clone showed up many times. The CDR3 is cut off 3 residues early in the read; its end comes from the germline J gene. The chain combines TRBV5-4 with TRBJ2-7, with 7 bases identical to TRBD2. V was clipped by 2 bases and J by 3 bases; unmatched bases: 5. The CDR3 totals 14 residues. The germline V gene has CDR1 SGHNT and CDR2 YYREEE (reference sequence). CDR3 bases read: TGTGCCAGCAGCTTCGGCGGGGGTTTCTACGAG. This translates into CASSFGGGFYE. The whole CDR3 sequence is CASSFGGGFYEQYF.

The table lists this clone with many counts. The read stops 3 residues short of the end of the CDR3; the missing end is completed from the germline J gene. The chain links TRBV2 to TRBJ1-2, with D possibly matching TRBD1 (5 bases). Germline V lookup: CDR1 SNHLY, CDR2 FYNNEI. This CDR3 has 16 residues. Trimming stripped 0 bases from V and 5 bases from J, with 16 bases between. The CDR3 reads CASSEARGSGTYGYTF. The DNA read from the CDR3 is TGTGCCAGCAGTGAAGCGCGGGGGTCCGGGACTTATGGC. The whole variable domain, filled in from reference TRBV2 and TRBJ1-2, reads EPEVTQTPSHQVTQMGQEVILRCVPISNHLYFYWYRQILGQKVEFLVSFYNNEISEKSEIFDDQFSVERPDGSNFTLKIRSTKLEDSAMYFCASSEARGSGTYGYTFGSGTRLTVV.

This clone has at least ten counts. The read ends 3 residues shy of where the CDR3 ends; the end is completed using the germline J gene. The J gene is TRBJ2-3, the V gene TRBV20-1; 12 nucleotides agree with TRBD2. CDR1 is DFQATT and CDR2 is SNEGSKA in the germline V gene (reference sequence). The CDR3 covers 15 residues. V trimming: 6 bases; J trimming: 4 bases; junction bases outside the gene matches: 8. The CDR3 spells CSAKTLAGGPDTQYF. The CDR3 DNA, read in part, is TGCAGTGCAAAGACGCTAGCGGGAGGGCCAGATACG.

This clone came up many times. Read coverage stops 3 residues before the CDR3 terminus; the germline J gene supplies the remainder. The rearrangement joins TRBV5-5 to TRBJ2-5, with D unresolved. The germline V and J ends were trimmed by 0 bases and 4 bases, with 10 bases remaining between them. In germline, CDR1 is SGHKS, CDR2 YYEKEE (reference sequence). There are 14 residues in the CDR3. CDR3: CASSLVPVRETQYF. Incomplete CDR3 DNA: TGTGCCAGCAGCTTGGTCCCGGTAAGAGAGACC.

This clone was recorded at least ten times. The observed sequence ends 3 residues before the CDR3 terminus, with the missing tail filled in from the germline J gene. The rearrangement links TRBV29-1 to TRBJ1-2, with TRBD1 as a possible D gene (5 bases). The CDR3 consists of 12 residues. Germline V gene data show CDR1 as SQVTM and CDR2 as ANQGSEA. V gave up 4 bases and J gave up 0 bases, with 6 bases separating them. Incomplete CDR3 DNA: TGCAGCGTTGCAGGGTCTAACTATGGC. Protein product: CSVAGSNYG. From start to end, the CDR3 is CSVAGSNYGYTF.

This clone was picked up many times. Coverage ceases 3 residues before the CDR3 finishes, and the germline J gene fills in the end. The rearrangement joins TRBV5-6 to TRBJ2-5; D is unclear. The CDR3 length is 13 residues. The germline gives CDR1 SGHDT, CDR2 YYEEEE. With 4 bases removed from V and 4 bases from J, the gap between germline ends came to 11 bases. The covered CDR3 bases are TGTGCCAGCAGCCATCTGCGGTCAGAGACC. It yields the protein CASSHLRSET. From start to end, the CDR3 is CASSHLRSETQYF.

This clone was seen repeatedly, ten times or more. Read coverage stops 3 residues before the CDR3 terminus; the germline J gene supplies the remainder. V gene TRBV5-1 combines with J gene TRBJ1-2, with unresolved D. The CDR3 is 13 amino acids. Trimming stripped 5 bases from V and 3 bases from J, with 11 bases between. CDR1 and CDR2 (germline): SGHRS, YFSETQ. CDR3 region: CASRPGIDYGYTF. CDR3 bases read: TGCGCCAGCAGACCGGGTATCGACTATGGC.

This clone showed up many times. The junction does not match germline at one end; this may be a read error. The read falls 3 residues short of the CDR3 end, and the missing part is taken from the germline J gene. V gene TRBV4-2 combines with J gene TRBJ1-2; D not resolved. The CDR3 sequence is 16 residues long. Germline V gives CDR1 LGHNA, CDR2 YNFKEQ. The CDR3 bases that were read are TGCGCCAGCAGCCAAGATAACAGCCGATCCGGCTATGGC. Protein sequence: CASSQDNSRSGYG. The entire CDR3 protein is CASSQDNSRSGYGYTF.

This clone was counted many times. The sequence runs out 3 residues before the end of the CDR3; the remainder is reconstructed from the germline J gene. This sequence joins TRBV30 and TRBJ2-1, with 7 bases matching TRBD1. The germline V gene encodes CDR1 GTSNPN and CDR2 SVGIG (reference sequence). This CDR3 comprises 13 residues. The V gene end was trimmed by 5 bases and the J gene end by 9 bases; junction bases not matched to a gene: 10. The CDR3 loop reads CAWGSHRGSEQFF. The sequenced CDR3 bases are TGTGCCTGGGGAAGTCACAGGGGAAGTGAG.

This clone has at least ten counts. The sequence runs out 3 residues before the end of the CDR3; the remainder is reconstructed from the germline J gene. This chain uses TRBV20-1 with TRBJ2-1, with 10 bases identical to TRBD2. The CDR3 covers 13 residues. Looked up from germline, CDR1 is DFQATT and CDR2 is SNEGSKA (reference sequence). Losses at the gene ends were 5 bases for V and 4 bases for J; bases not matched to a gene: 2. The part of the CDR3 DNA that was read is TGCAGTGCTGAGCGGGGGGGATACAATGAG. It yields the protein CSAERGGYNE. The whole CDR3 is CSAERGGYNEQFF.

This clone was seen repeatedly, ten times or more. Sequencing ends 3 residues short of the CDR3 end; the germline J gene provides the rest. The chain links TRBV4-1 to TRBJ1-2; TRBD1 aligns across 8 bases. Trimming at V came to 4 bases and at J to 2 bases, leaving 12 bases not matched to a gene. The CDR3 length is 17 residues. The germline V gene encodes CDR1 MGHRA and CDR2 YSYEKL. The sequenced CDR3 bases are TGCGCCAGCAGCCGAGTAACCGGGACAGGAAACAACTATGGC. As protein: CASSRVTGTGNNYG. Given in full, the CDR3 is CASSRVTGTGNNYGYTF.

This clone was recorded many times. The read terminates 3 residues before the CDR3 end, so the remaining end is supplied by the germline J gene. This chain joins TRBV4-1 and TRBJ2-1; 8 bases line up with TRBD2. The CDR3 totals 14 residues. Germline assignment: CDR1 MGHRA and CDR2 YSYEKL. V gave up 3 bases and J gave up 6 bases; unmatched junction bases: 4. The covered CDR3 bases are TGCGCCAGCAGCCACCTCGGGACTAGCAATGAG. It yields the protein CASSHLGTSNE. The entire CDR3 is CASSHLGTSNEQFF.

The table lists this clone with many counts. This chain's CDR3 is CASSSGETGELFF. The DNA read from the CDR3 is TGTGCCAGCAGTTCGGGGGAAACCGGGGAG. The V gene is TRBV7-6, the J gene TRBJ2-2, with TRBD2 as a possible D gene (6 bases). The read finishes 3 residues shy of the CDR3 end, and the germline J gene is used to complete it. Trimming left V 6 bases short and J 5 bases short, with 10 bases between. Looked up from germline, CDR1 is SGHVS and CDR2 is FNYEAQ. The CDR3 totals 13 residues.